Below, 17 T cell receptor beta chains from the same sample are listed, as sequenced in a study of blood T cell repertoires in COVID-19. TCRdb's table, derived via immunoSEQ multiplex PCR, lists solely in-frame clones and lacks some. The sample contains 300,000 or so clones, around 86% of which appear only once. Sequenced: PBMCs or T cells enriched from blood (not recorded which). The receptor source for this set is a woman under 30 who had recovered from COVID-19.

CDR3 bases: TGTGCCAGCAGCCCAACTGACTTGACCGGGGAGCTGTTTTTT. Encoded protein: CASSPTDLTGELFF. This chain joins TRBV5-4 and TRBJ2-2, with no clear D. Per the germline V gene, CDR1 is SGHNT and CDR2 is YYREEE (reference sequence). The length of the CDR3 is 14 residues. Trimming removed 4 bases at V and 5 bases at J, with 12 bases between. The full variable domain, with the rest looked up from reference TRBV5-4 and TRBJ2-2, is ETGVTQSPTHLIKTRGQQVTLRCSSQSGHNTVSWYQQALGQGPQFIFQYYREEENGRGNFPPRFSGLQFPNYSSELNVNALELDDSALYLCASSPTDLTGELFFGEGSRLTVL.

The CDR3, as DNA: TGCGCCAGCAGCTTGGGACTATATAGCACAGATACGCAGTATTTT. This codes for CASSLGLYSTDTQYF. V is TRBV5-1 and J is TRBJ2-3, with D possibly matching TRBD2 (5 bases). Per the germline V gene, CDR1 is SGHRS and CDR2 is YFSETQ. CDR3 length: 15 residues. V gave up 0 bases and J gave up 0 bases, with 8 bases separating them.

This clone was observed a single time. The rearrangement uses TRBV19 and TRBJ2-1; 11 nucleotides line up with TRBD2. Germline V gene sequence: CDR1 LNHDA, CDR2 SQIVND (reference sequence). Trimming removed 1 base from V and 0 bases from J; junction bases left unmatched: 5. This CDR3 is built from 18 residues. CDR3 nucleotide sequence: TGTGCCAGTAGTATAGGCCTAGCGGGGGGTTACTCCTACAATGAGCAGTTCTTC. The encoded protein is CASSIGLAGGYSYNEQFF.

CDR3 coding DNA: TGTGCCAGCAGCGTAAATTTCAGGACAGGGAACACTGAAGCTTTCTTT. Its protein product is CASSVNFRTGNTEAFF. J is TRBJ1-1 and V is TRBV9; 7 nucleotides align to TRBD1. Germline values: CDR1 SGDLS, CDR2 YYNGEE. The CDR3 is 16 residues long. V lost 1 base, J lost 1 base, and 7 bases stayed unmatched.

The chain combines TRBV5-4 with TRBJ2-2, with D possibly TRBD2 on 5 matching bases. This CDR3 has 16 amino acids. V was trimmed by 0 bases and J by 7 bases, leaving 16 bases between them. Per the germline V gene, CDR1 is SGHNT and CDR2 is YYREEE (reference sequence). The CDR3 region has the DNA TGTGCCAGCAGCTTGGATCGTGGGAGTTTTGGCGGGGAGCTGTTTTTT. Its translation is CASSLDRGSFGGELFF. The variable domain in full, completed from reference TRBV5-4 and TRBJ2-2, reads ETGVTQSPTHLIKTRGQQVTLRCSSQSGHNTVSWYQQALGQGPQFIFQYYREEENGRGNFPPRFSGLQFPNYSSELNVNALELDDSALYLCASSLDRGSFGGELFFGEGSRLTVL.

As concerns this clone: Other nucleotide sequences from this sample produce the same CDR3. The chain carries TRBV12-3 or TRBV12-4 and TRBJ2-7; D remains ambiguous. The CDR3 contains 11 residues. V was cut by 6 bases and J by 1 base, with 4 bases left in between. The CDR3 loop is CASSSSYEQYF. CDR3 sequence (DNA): TGTGCCAGCAGCAGTTCCTACGAGCAGTACTTC.

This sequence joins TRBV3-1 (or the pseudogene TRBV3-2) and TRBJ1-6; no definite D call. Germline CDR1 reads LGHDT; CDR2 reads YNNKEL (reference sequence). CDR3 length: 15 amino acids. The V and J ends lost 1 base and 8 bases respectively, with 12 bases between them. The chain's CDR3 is CASSQVYGSDSPLHF. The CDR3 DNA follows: TGTGCCAGCAGCCAAGTTTACGGGTCGGATTCACCCCTCCACTTT.

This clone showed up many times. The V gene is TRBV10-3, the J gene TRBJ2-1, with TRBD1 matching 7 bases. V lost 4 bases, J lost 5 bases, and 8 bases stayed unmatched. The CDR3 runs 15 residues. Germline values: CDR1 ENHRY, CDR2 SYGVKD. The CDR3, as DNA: TGTGCCATCAGTGGGTCCGGGACAGCCCACAATGAGCAGTTCTTC. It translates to CAISGSGTAHNEQFF.

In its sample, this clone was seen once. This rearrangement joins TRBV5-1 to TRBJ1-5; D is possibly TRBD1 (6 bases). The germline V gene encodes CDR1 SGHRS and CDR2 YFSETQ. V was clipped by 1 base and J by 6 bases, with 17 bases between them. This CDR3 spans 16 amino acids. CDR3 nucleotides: TGCGCCAGCAGCTTGTTTGGAAAGGGGGACCTTCAGCCCCAGCATTTT. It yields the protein CASSLFGKGDLQPQHF.

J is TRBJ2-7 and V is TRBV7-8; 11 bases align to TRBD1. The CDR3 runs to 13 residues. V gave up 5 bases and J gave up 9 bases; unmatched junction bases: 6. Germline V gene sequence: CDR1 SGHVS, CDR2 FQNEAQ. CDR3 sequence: CASSPRTGGTQYF. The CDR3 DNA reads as TGTGCCAGCAGCCCACGGACAGGGGGCACGCAGTACTTC.

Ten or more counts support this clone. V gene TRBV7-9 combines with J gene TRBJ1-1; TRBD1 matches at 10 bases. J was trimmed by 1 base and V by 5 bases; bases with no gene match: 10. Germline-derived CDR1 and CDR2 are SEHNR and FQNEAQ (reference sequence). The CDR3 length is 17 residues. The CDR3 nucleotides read TGTGCCAGCAGCCGGGCCGGGACAGGGGTGAGGAACACTGAAGCTTTCTTT. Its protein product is CASSRAGTGVRNTEAFF.

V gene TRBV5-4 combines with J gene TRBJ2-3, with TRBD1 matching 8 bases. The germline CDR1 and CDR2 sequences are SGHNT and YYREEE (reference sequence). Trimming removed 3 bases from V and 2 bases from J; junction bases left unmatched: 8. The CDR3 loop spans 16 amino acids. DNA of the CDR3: TGTGCCAGCAGCTCTGCCGGACAGGGTATCACAGATACGCAGTATTTT. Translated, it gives CASSSAGQGITDTQYF.

The CDR3 DNA is TGTGCCAGCAGCCCTACAGCCGGTAATTCACCCCTCCACTTT. Protein: CASSPTAGNSPLHF. The chain is built from TRBV3-1 (or the pseudogene TRBV3-2) and TRBJ1-6; D is unclear. The germline V gene has CDR1 LGHDT and CDR2 YNNKEL (reference sequence). The CDR3 contains 14 residues. Trimming cost V 4 bases and J 6 bases, with 10 bases left between them.

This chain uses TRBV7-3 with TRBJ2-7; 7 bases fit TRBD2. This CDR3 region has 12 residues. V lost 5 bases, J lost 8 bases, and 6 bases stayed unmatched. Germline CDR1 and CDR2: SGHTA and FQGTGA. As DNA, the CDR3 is TGTGCCAGCAGCCCCGGGGAGGGGAAGCAGTACTTC. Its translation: CASSPGEGKQYF.

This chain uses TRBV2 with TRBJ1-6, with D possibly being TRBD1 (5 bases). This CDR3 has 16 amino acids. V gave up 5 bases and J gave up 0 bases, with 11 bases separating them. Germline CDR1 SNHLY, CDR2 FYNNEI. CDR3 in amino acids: CASSWDGSSYNSPLHF. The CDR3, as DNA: TGTGCCAGCAGTTGGGACGGGAGCTCCTATAATTCACCCCTCCACTTT.

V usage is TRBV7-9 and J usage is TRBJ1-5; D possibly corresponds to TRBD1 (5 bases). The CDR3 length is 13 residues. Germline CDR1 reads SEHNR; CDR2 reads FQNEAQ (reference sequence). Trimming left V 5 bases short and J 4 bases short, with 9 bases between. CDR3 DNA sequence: TGTGCCAGCAGCCTGCAGGGTAATCAGCCCCAGCATTTT. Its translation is CASSLQGNQPQHF.

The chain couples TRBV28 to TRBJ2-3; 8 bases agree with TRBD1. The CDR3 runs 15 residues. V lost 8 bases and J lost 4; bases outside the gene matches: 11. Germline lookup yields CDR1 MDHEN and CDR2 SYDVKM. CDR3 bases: TGTGCCAGCGGACTTATACAGGGGGGCGCAGATACGCAGTATTTT. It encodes CASGLIQGGADTQYF.